This is a list of T cell receptor beta chains from one sample in a study of OX40 agonist ivuxolimab in advanced cancers. Assay: immunoSEQ multiplex PCR; the TCRdb copy retains only in-frame clones and omits some. The sample consists of about 79,000 clones, approximately 91% of them appearing once. The sample in question was CD4+ or CD8+ T cells sorted from blood, obtained in a trial of the OX40 agonist ivuxolimab. The source is an adult with an advanced solid tumor such as melanoma, head and neck, liver or kidney cancer. CDR3s include the opening cysteine and the closing phenylalanine or tryptophan. Fields, in order: D gene, V gene, clone size, J gene, CDR3 DNA, CDR3 protein. A D gene is named only where the DNA matches it firmly. The size field is filled for only some rows; it gives once, few, many or a size class.

.,TRBV6-5,.,TRBJ2-7,TGTGCCAGCACTCCCCCTGGCGGCTACGAGCAGTACTTC,CASTPPGGYEQYF
TRBD2,TRBV7-8,.,TRBJ2-1,TGTGCCAGCAGCTTATCGGTGGGAGGGCTCAATGAGCAGTTCTTC,CASSLSVGGLNEQFF
TRBD1,TRBV4-2,.,TRBJ2-5,TGTGCCAGCAGCCATAGACAGGGGTGGGAGACCCAGTACTTC,CASSHRQGWETQYF
.,TRBV29-1,.,TRBJ1-1,TGCAGCACCGGACAGTCCGCTGAAGCTTTCTTT,CSTGQSAEAFF
.,TRBV9,.,TRBJ2-7,TGTGCCAGCAGCGTAGTCCAGGGTGGTGATGTAGAGCAGTACTTC,CASSVVQGGDVEQYF
TRBD2,TRBV5-1,.,TRBJ2-1,TGCGCCAGCAGCCCTAGCGGGATTTCCTACAATGAGCAGTTCTTC,CASSPSGISYNEQFF
TRBD2,TRBV9,.,TRBJ2-7,TGTGCCAGCAGCGTAGGAGGACTAGCGGGAGCCGAGCAGTACTTC,CASSVGGLAGAEQYF
.,TRBV10-3,.,TRBJ1-2,TGTGCCATCAGTGAAAGCAGGGAAGGTAGAGGCTACACCTTC,CAISESREGRGYTF
.,TRBV28,.,TRBJ1-5,TGTGCCAGCAGTTTTTCGGGCAGCAATCAGCCCCAGCATTTT,CASSFSGSNQPQHF
TRBD1,TRBV19,few,TRBJ1-5,TGTGCCAGTAGTATAGGACAGGGGCGAGTTGAGCCCCAGCATTTT,CASSIGQGRVEPQHF
.,TRBV30,.,TRBJ1-1,TGTGCCTGGAATCGGGGGCCAAGGACTGAAGCTTTCTTT,CAWNRGPRTEAFF
TRBD1,TRBV6-1,.,TRBJ2-1,TGTGCCAGCGGCGGACAGGGTGGTCGGGACAATGAGCAGTTCTTC,CASGGQGGRDNEQFF
TRBD2,TRBV9,.,TRBJ2-7,TGTGCCAGCAGCCCGACTAGCGGGAGAAGGGAGCAGTACTTC,CASSPTSGRREQYF
.,TRBV10-1,.,TRBJ2-1,TGCGCCAGCAGTGACAGCGCGTCCTACAATGAGCAGTTCTTC,CASSDSASYNEQFF
TRBD2,TRBV10-3,.,TRBJ2-3,TGTGCCATCACTGCGGGGGAAACGCAGTATTTT,CAITAGETQYF
.,TRBV7-9,.,TRBJ2-4,TGTGCCAGCAGCTTTCATGCAGGGGAGGACATTCAGTACTTC,CASSFHAGEDIQYF
TRBD1,TRBV29-1,.,TRBJ2-7,TGCAGCGTCACAGGGGGCCTTCATAGAGACGAGCAGTACTTC,CSVTGGLHRDEQYF
.,TRBV7-7,.,TRBJ2-1,TGTGCTAGCAGCTTAGGGGCGGCGAACAATGAGCAGTTCTTC,CASSLGAANNEQFF
.,TRBV5-1,.,TRBJ2-1,TGCGCCAGCAGCTTGGGCCTTCTAGATCGGGGCGGCAATGAGCAGTTCTTC,CASSLGLLDRGGNEQFF
TRBD2,TRBV28,.,TRBJ2-1,TGTGCCAGCAGTTCCGGAGGGCGGGGGTTAACCTACAATGAGCAGTTCTTC,CASSSGGRGLTYNEQFF
.,TRBV2,.,TRBJ1-3,TGTGCCAGCAGTGTGCAGTGGACCTCTGGAAACACCATATATTTT,CASSVQWTSGNTIYF
.,TRBV19,.,TRBJ2-2,TGTGCCAGTAGAGGATACGGGGAGCTGTTTTTT,CASRGYGELFF
.,TRBV27,.,TRBJ1-2,TGCGCCAGCAGTTTACGAGGAGAGGGTAACTATGGCTACACCTTC,CASSLRGEGNYGYTF
.,TRBV6-1,few,TRBJ1-2,TGTGCCAGCAGTGTTGGAGTTTATGGCTACACCTTC,CASSVGVYGYTF
TRBD1,TRBV10-3,once,TRBJ2-5,TGTGCCATCAGTGCCCGAGGGGGCGTTGGGGGAGAGACCCAGTACTTC,CAISARGGVGGETQYF
.,TRBV5-8,few,TRBJ1-5,TGTGCCAGCATCTACCCCGGGACGGCTTATAGCAATCAGCCCCAGCATTTT,CASIYPGTAYSNQPQHF
TRBD2,TRBV19,.,TRBJ2-1,TGTGCCAGTACCCCCGGAGGGCTGAGCGGGAGTCACCATGAGCAGTTCTTC,CASTPGGLSGSHHEQFF
.,TRBV6-6,.,TRBJ2-1,TGTGCCAGCAGTTACGGCGGGGAGCAGTTCTTC,CASSYGGEQFF
.,TRBV10-1,.,TRBJ2-1,TGCGCCAGCAGTGATACGGGAGTGGACCACAATGAGCAGTTCTTC,CASSDTGVDHNEQFF
.,TRBV28,.,TRBJ2-5,TGTGCCAGCACTCGGGGAGAGACCCAGTACTTC,CASTRGETQYF
.,TRBV12-2,once,TRBJ2-1,TGTGCAAGTCGCTTAGCGCCCAGAGCGATTTCGAACAATGAGCAGTTCTTC,CASRLAPRAISNNEQFF
TRBD1,TRBV11-2,.,TRBJ2-7,TGTGCCAGCAGCGCCCGACAGGGGTCTAACGAGCAGTACTTC,CASSARQGSNEQYF
.,TRBV2,.,TRBJ1-1,TGTGCCAGCAGGGACAGCATGAACACTGAAGCTTTCTTT,CASRDSMNTEAFF
TRBD1,TRBV28,.,TRBJ1-2,TGTGCCAGCAGTTTGACAGGGTCGTACTATGGCTACACCTTC,CASSLTGSYYGYTF
.,TRBV18,once,TRBJ1-2,TGTGCCAGCTCACCACCGGGGCAGGGGATGTATGGCTACACCTTC,CASSPPGQGMYGYTF
TRBD2,TRBV6-5,once,TRBJ2-4,TGTGCCAGCAGTTACCAGCTAGCGGGCTTTATTGACATTCAGTACTTC,CASSYQLAGFIDIQYF
.,TRBV6-5,once,TRBJ1-1,TGTGCCAGCAGTTACGACACTGAAGCTTTCTTT,CASSYDTEAFF
TRBD1,TRBV12-5,.,TRBJ1-2,TGTGCTAGTGGTTTGGAGTTAGGGGGCGGCTACACCTTC,CASGLELGGGYTF
.,TRBV5-1,.,TRBJ2-3,TGCGCCAGCAGCTCCCTGGGTCAGGCCGGGCCAGATACGCAGTATTTT,CASSSLGQAGPDTQYF
TRBD1,TRBV19,.,TRBJ1-2,TGTGCCAGTAGTACCTTGCAGGGGGTCTATGGCTACACCTTC,CASSTLQGVYGYTF
.,TRBV6-6,.,TRBJ2-2,TGTGCCAGCAGAGGTGCTGCGAACACCGGGGAGCTGTTTTTT,CASRGAANTGELFF
.,TRBV29-1,.,TRBJ2-2,TGCAGCGGGGAAGGGGGTTCGCCCACCGGGGAGCTGTTTTTT,CSGEGGSPTGELFF
TRBD1,TRBV28,few,TRBJ1-1,TGTGCCAGCATTAAATTCCACAACCGGGACAGGAACACTGAAGCTTTCTTT,CASIKFHNRDRNTEAFF
.,TRBV30,.,TRBJ1-3,TGTGCCTGGAGTGTACCTGGAGGCGCAGCAGACACCATATATTTT,CAWSVPGGAADTIYF
TRBD2,TRBV5-1,.,TRBJ2-1,TGCGCCAGCAGCTCGGGACTAGCGAGGAATGAGCAGTTCTTC,CASSSGLARNEQFF
.,TRBV5-1,.,TRBJ1-1,TGCGCCAGCAGCTTGGAGACAATGAACACTGAAGCTTTCTTT,CASSLETMNTEAFF
.,TRBV5-4,.,TRBJ2-3,TGTGCCAGCAGCTTGGTGGGAGATACGCAGTATTTT,CASSLVGDTQYF
.,TRBV28,once,TRBJ1-5,TGTGCCAGCAGTTTACTGGGGAATCAGCCCCAGCATTTT,CASSLLGNQPQHF
TRBD1,TRBV27,.,TRBJ1-2,TGTGCCAGCAGTTTATGGGCAGGGGGGGATAACTATGGCTACACCTTC,CASSLWAGGDNYGYTF
.,TRBV7-2,.,TRBJ1-2,TGTGCCAGCAGCTTAGTTGGGTATGGCTACACCTTC,CASSLVGYGYTF
TRBD2,TRBV27,.,TRBJ2-3,TGTGCCAGCAGTTTAGCTAGCGGGAGATCCACAGATACGCAGTATTTT,CASSLASGRSTDTQYF
.,TRBV7-6,few,TRBJ2-6,TGTGCCAGCAGCTTAGGGGCCGGGCTTGGGGCTGGGGCCAACGTCCTGACTTTC,CASSLGAGLGAGANVLTF
TRBD2,TRBV5-5,.,TRBJ2-3,TGTGCCAGCAGTCTACTAGCGGAGACTAATACGCAGTATTTT,CASSLLAETNTQYF